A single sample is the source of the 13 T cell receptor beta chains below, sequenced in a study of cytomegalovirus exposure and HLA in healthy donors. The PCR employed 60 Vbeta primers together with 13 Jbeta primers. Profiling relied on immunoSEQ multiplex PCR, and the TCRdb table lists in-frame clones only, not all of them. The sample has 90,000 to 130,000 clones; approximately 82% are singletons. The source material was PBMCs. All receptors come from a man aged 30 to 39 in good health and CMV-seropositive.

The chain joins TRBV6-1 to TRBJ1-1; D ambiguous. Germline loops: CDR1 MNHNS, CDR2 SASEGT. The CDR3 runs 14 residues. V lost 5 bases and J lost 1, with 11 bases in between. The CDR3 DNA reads TGTGCCAGCAGTTCTCACCTCAGGAACACTGAAGCTTTCTTT. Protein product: CASSSHLRNTEAFF.

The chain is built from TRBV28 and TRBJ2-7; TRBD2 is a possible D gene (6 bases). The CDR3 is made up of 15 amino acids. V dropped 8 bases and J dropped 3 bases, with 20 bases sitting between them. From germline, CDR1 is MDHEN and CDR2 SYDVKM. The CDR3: CASSEGRGAFYEQYF. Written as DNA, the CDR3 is TGTGCCAGCTCAGAAGGGCGGGGAGCTTTCTACGAGCAGTACTTC.

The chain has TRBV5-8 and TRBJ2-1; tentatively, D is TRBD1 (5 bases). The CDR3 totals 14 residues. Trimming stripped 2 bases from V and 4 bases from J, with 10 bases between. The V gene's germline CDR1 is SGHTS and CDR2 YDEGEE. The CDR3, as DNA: TGTGCCAGCAGCTTAGAAGGGGCGTACAATGAGCAGTTCTTC. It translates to CASSLEGAYNEQFF.

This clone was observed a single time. In nucleotides, the CDR3 is TGTGCCTGGAGTGCCTTGACTAGCGGTAGCCCCCTAGGGGAGCTGTTTTTT. Translated, it gives CAWSALTSGSPLGELFF. This chain connects TRBV30 to TRBJ2-2; 9 nucleotides match TRBD2. CDR3 length: 17 residues. Germline CDR1 GTSNPN, CDR2 SVGIG (reference sequence). V trimming: 1 base; J trimming: 8 bases; junction bases outside the gene matches: 14.

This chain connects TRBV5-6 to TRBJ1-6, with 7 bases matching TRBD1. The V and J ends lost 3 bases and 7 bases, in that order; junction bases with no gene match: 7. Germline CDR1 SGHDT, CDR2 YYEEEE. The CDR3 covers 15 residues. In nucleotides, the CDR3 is TGTGCCAGCAGCTCCCTACAGGGGTACAATTCACCCCTCCACTTT. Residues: CASSSLQGYNSPLHF.

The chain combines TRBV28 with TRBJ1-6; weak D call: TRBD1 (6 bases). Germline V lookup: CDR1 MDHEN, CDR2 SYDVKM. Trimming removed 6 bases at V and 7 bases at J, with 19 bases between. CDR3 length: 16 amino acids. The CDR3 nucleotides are TGTGCCAGCAGGAGCTATCAGGGACAAAGAAATTCACCCCTCCACTTT. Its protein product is CASRSYQGQRNSPLHF. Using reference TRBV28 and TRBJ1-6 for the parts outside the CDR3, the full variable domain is DVKVTQSSRYLVKRTGEKVFLECVQDMDHENMFWYRQDPGLGLRLIYFSYDVKMKEKGDIPEGYSVSREKKERFSLILESASTNQTSMYLCASRSYQGQRNSPLHFGNGTRLTVT.

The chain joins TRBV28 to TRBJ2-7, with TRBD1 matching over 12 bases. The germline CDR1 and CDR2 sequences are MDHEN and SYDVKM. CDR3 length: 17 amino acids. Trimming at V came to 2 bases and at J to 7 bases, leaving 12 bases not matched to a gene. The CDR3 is CASSLPPWDRGQGEQYF. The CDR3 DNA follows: TGTGCCAGCAGTTTACCCCCATGGGACAGGGGGCAGGGAGAGCAGTACTTC.

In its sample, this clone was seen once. CDR3 loop: CASSLARVDPNTEAFF. CDR3 nucleotide sequence: TGCGCCAGCAGCTTGGCCAGGGTGGACCCGAACACTGAAGCTTTCTTT. The V call is TRBV5-1, the J call TRBJ1-1, with D perhaps TRBD1 (5 bases). The CDR3 is made up of 16 amino acids. V was pared by 0 bases and J by 1 base, with 13 bases between. In germline, CDR1 is SGHRS, CDR2 YFSETQ.

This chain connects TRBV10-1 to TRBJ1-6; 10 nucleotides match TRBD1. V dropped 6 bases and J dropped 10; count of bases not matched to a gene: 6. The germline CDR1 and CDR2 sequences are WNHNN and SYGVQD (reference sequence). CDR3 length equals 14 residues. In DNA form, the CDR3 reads TGCGCCAGCAGCCCCGGGACAGGGGAATCACCCCTCCACTTT. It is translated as CASSPGTGESPLHF.

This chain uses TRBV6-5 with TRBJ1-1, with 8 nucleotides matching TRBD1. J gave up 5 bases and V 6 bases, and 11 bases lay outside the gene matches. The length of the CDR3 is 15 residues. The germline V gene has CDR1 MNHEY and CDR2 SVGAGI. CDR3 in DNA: TGTGCCAGCAGGTACGGGGGGACAGGCGGGACTGAAGCTTTCTTT. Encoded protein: CASRYGGTGGTEAFF.

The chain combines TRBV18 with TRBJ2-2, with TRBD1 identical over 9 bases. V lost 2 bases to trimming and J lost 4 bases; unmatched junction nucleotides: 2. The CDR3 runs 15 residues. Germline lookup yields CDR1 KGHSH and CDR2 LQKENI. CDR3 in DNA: TGTGCCAGCTCACCAGGGACAGGGTCCACCGGGGAGCTGTTTTTT. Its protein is CASSPGTGSTGELFF.

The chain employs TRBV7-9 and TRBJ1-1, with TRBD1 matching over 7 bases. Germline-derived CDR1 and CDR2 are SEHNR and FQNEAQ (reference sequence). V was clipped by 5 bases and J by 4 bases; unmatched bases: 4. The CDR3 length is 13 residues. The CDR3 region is CASSRTGATEAFF. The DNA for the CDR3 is TGTGCCAGCAGCCGCACAGGGGCCACTGAAGCTTTCTTT.

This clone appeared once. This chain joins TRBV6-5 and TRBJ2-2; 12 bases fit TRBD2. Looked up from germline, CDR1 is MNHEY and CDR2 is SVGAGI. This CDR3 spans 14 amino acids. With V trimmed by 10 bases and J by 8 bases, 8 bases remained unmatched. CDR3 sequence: CATGLAGPWGELFF. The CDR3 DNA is TGTGCCACGGGACTAGCGGGCCCTTGGGGGGAGCTGTTTTTT.